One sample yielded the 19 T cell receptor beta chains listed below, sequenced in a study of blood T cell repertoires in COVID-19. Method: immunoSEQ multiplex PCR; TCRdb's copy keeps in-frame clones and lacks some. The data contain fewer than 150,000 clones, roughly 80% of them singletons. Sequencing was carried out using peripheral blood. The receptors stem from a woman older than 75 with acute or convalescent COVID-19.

The CDR3 DNA is TGTGCCAGCACCCCCGGGGTCCTTCAGGGGGTATACGAGCAGTACTTC. This encodes CASTPGVLQGVYEQYF. J is TRBJ2-7 and V is TRBV7-9; 7 bases line up with TRBD1. V shed 7 bases and J 4 bases; nucleotides not matched to a gene: 16. The CDR3 covers 16 residues. The germline CDR1 and CDR2 sequences are SEHNR and FQNEAQ (reference sequence).

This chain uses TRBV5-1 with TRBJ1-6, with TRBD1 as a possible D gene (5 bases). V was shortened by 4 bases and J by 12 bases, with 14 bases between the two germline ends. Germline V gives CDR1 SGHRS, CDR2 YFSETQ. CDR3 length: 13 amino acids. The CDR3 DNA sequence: TGCGCCAGCAGCCCCCAGGGCGGGGGACCCCTCCACTTT. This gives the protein CASSPQGGGPLHF.

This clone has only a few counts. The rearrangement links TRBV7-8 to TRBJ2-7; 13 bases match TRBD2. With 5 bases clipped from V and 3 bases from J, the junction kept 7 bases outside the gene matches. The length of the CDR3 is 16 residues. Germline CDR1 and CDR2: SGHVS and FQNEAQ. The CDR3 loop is CASSPRLAGGGYEQYF. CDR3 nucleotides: TGTGCCAGCAGCCCCAGACTAGCGGGGGGTGGCTACGAGCAGTACTTC.

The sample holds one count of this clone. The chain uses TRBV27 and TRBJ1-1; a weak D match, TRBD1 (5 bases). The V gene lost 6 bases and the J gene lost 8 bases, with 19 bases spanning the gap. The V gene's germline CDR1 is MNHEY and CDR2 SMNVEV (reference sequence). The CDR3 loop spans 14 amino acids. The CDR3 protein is CASSEWGGTGEAFF. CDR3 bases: TGTGCCAGCAGCGAATGGGGGGGTACTGGGGAAGCTTTCTTT.

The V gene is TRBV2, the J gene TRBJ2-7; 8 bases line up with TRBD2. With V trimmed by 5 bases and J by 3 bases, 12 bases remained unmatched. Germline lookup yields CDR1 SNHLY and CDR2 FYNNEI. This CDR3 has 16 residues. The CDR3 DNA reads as TGTGCCAGCAGTTACGCCGGGACTAGGGAGATCTACGAGCAGTACTTC. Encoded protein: CASSYAGTREIYEQYF.

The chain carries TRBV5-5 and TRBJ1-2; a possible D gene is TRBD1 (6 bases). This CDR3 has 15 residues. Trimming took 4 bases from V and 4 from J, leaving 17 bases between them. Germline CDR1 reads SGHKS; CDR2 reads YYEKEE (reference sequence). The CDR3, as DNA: TGTGCCAGCAGCGATGGGCCCTGGACAGTCTATGGCTACACCTTC. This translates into CASSDGPWTVYGYTF.

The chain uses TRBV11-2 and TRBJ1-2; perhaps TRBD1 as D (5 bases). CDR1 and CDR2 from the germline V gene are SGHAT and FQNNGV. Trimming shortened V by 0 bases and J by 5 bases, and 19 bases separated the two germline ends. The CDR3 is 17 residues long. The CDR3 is CASSLELVRQGRYGYTF. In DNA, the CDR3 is TGTGCCAGCAGCTTAGAGCTGGTGCGGCAGGGAAGATATGGCTACACCTTC.

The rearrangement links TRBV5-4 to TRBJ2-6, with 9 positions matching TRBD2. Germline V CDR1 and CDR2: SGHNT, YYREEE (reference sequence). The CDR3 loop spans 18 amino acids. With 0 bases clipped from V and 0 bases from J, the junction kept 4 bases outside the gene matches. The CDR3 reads CASSLGYSGGSGANVLTF. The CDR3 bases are TGTGCCAGCAGCTTGGGGTATAGCGGGGGCTCTGGGGCCAACGTCCTGACTTTC.

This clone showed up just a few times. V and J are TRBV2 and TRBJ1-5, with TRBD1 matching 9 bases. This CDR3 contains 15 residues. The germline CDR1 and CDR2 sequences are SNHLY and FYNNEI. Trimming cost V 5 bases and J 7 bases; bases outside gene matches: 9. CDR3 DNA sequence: TGTGCCAGCAGTAGCATTAGGACAGGGGCCCAGCCCCAGCATTTT. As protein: CASSSIRTGAQPQHF.

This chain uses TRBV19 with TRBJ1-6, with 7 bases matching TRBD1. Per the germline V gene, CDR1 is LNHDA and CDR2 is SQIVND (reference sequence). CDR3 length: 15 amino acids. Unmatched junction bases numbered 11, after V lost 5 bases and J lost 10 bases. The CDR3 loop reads CASSAEQGLDSPLHF. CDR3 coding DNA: TGTGCCAGTAGTGCGGAACAGGGGTTGGACTCACCCCTCCACTTT.

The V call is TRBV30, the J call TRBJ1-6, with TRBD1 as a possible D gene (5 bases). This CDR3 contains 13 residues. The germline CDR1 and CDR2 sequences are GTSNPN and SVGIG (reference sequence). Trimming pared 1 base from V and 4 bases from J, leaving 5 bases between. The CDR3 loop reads CAWSGQYNSPLHF. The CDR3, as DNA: TGTGCCTGGAGTGGACAGTATAATTCACCCCTCCACTTT.

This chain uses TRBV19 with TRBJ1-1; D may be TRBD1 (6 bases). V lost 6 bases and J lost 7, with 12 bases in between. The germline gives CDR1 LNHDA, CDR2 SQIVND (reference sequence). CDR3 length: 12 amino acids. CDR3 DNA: TGTGCCAGTAGATCGGGACACCGTGAAGCTTTCTTT. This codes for CASRSGHREAFF. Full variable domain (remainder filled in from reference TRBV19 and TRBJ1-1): DGGITQSPKYLFRKEGQNVTLSCEQNLNHDAMYWYRQDPGQGLRLIYYSQIVNDFQKGDIAEGYSVSREKKESFPLTVTSAQKNPTAFYLCASRSGHREAFFGQGTRLTVV.

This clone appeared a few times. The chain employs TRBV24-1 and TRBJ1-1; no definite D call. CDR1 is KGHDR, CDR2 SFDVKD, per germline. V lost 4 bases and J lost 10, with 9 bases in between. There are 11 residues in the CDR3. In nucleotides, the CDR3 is TGTGCCACCAGTGAGGGCGTGGTAGCTTTCTTT. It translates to CATSEGVVAFF.

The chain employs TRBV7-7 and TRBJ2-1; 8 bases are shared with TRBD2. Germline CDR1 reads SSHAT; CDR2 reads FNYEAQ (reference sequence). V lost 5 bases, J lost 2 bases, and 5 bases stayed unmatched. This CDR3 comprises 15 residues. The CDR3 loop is CASSRRTSPYNEQFF. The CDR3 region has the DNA TGTGCCAGCAGCCGAAGGACTAGCCCCTACAATGAGCAGTTCTTC.

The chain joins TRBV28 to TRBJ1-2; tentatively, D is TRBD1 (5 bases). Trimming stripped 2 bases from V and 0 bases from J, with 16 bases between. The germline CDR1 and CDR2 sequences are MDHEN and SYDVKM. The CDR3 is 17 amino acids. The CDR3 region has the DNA TGTGCCAGCAGTTTAGGGGGGTGGGCAGGAGCTAACTATGGCTACACCTTC. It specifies CASSLGGWAGANYGYTF.

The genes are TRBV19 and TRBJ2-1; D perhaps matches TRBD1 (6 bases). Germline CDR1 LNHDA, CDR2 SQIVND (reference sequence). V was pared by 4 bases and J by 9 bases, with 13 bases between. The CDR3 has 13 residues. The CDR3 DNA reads TGTGCCAGTAGTAGTTTTCCCAGGGGTGAGCAGTTCTTC. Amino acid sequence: CASSSFPRGEQFF. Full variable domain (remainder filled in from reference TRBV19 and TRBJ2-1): DGGITQSPKYLFRKEGQNVTLSCEQNLNHDAMYWYRQDPGQGLRLIYYSQIVNDFQKGDIAEGYSVSREKKESFPLTVTSAQKNPTAFYLCASSSFPRGEQFFGPGTRLTVL.

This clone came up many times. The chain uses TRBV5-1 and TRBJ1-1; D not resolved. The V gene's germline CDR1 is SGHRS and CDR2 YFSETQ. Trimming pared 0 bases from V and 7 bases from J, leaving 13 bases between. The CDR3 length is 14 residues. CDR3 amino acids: CASSLAGGSSEAFF. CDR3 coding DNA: TGCGCCAGCAGCTTGGCAGGTGGGAGTAGTGAAGCTTTCTTT.

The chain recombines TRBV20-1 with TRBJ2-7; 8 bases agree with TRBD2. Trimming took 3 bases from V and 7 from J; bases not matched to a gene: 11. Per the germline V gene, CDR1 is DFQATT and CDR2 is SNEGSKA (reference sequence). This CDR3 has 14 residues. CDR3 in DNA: TGCAGTGCTAGTGCGTCTAGCGGGCCCCGGGAGCAGTACTTC. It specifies CSASASSGPREQYF.

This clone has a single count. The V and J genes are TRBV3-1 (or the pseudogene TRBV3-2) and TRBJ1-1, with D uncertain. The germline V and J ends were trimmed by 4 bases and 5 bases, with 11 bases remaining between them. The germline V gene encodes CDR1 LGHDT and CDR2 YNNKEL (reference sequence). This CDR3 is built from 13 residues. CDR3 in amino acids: CASSPARRTEAFF. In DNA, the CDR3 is TGTGCCAGCAGCCCGGCCCGGCGGACTGAAGCTTTCTTT.